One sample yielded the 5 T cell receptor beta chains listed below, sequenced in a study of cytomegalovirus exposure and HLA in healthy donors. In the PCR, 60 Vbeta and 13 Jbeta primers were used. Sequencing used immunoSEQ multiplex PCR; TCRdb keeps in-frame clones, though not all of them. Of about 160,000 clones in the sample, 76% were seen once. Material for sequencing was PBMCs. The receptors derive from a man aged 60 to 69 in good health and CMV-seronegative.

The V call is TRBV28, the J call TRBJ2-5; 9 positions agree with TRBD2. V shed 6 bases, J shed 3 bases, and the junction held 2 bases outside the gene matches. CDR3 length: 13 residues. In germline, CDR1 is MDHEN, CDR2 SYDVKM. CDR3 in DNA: TGTGCCAGCAGACTAGCGGGTAAAGAGACCCAGTACTTC. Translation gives CASRLAGKETQYF.

CDR3 DNA: TGTGCCAGCAGCAGTCGATGGACAGAAAAGCAAGAGACCCAGTACTTC. Translated, it gives CASSSRWTEKQETQYF. The chain joins TRBV7-2 to TRBJ2-5, with D maybe TRBD1 (6 bases). V lost 5 bases and J 2 bases, leaving 18 bases between the germline ends. Per germline, CDR1 SGHTA and CDR2 FQGNSA. The CDR3 has 16 residues.

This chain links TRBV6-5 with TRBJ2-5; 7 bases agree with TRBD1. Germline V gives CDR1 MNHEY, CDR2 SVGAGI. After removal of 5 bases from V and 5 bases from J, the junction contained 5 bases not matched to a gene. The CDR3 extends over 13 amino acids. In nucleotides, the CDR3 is TGTGCCAGCAGTAGACAGGGTAGGGAGACCCAGTACTTC. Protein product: CASSRQGRETQYF.

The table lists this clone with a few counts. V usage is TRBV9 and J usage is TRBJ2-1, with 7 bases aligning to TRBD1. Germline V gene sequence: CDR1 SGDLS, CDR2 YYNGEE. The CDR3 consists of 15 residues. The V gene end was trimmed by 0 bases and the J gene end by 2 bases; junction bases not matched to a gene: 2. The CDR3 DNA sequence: TGTGCCAGCAGCGTAGAAACAGGGGCCTACAATGAGCAGTTCTTC. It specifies CASSVETGAYNEQFF.

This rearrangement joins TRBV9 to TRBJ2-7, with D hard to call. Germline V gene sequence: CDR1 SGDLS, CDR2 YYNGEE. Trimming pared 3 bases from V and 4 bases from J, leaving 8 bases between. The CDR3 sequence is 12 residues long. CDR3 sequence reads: CASSDTEYEQYF. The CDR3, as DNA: TGTGCCAGCAGCGACACAGAATACGAGCAGTACTTC.